These 23 T cell receptor beta chains were all obtained from the same sample, sequenced in a study of OX40 agonist ivuxolimab in advanced cancers. Sequencing used immunoSEQ multiplex PCR; TCRdb keeps in-frame clones, though not all of them. The sample has 50,000 or so clones; roughly nine tenths are singletons. The sample consisted of CD4+ or CD8+ T cells sorted from blood, taken in a trial of the OX40 agonist ivuxolimab. Receptors were obtained from an adult with an advanced solid tumor such as melanoma, head and neck, liver or kidney cancer.

The V and J genes are TRBV6-5 and TRBJ1-1, with 7 bases aligning to TRBD1. The CDR3 is made up of 14 amino acids. The ends lost 2 bases at V and 3 bases at J; junction bases unmatched: 3. Per germline, CDR1 MNHEY and CDR2 SVGAGI. CDR3 DNA sequence: TGTGCCAGCAGTTACGGCAGGGGGGACACTGAAGCTTTCTTT. Translation: CASSYGRGDTEAFF.

This chain links TRBV5-8 with TRBJ1-1, with D possibly being TRBD1 (5 bases). This CDR3 comprises 13 residues. Germline lookup yields CDR1 SGHTS and CDR2 YDEGEE. V was pared by 1 base and J by 4 bases, with 8 bases between. CDR3 amino acids: CASSLTGSTEAFF. CDR3 sequence (DNA): TGTGCCAGCAGCTTGACAGGCTCCACTGAAGCTTTCTTT.

This clone has a single count. The chain employs TRBV7-2 and TRBJ2-7; D call uncertain. Between the trimmed V and J ends, which lost 5 bases and 6 bases, there was a span of 8 bases. The CDR3 length is 11 residues. Germline V gene lookup returns CDR1 SGHTA and CDR2 FQGNSA. The CDR3 DNA sequence: TGTGCCAGCAGCGGGGTTGCCGAGCAGTACTTC. This encodes CASSGVAEQYF.

In this sample, this clone turned up once. The chain employs TRBV12-5 and TRBJ1-1; no clear D. The CDR3 runs 13 residues. Looked up from germline, CDR1 is LGHNT and CDR2 is FRNRAP. V was trimmed by 2 bases and J by 9 bases, leaving 13 bases between them. CDR3: CASGLYPGVQAFF. The CDR3 nucleotides are TGTGCTAGTGGTTTGTACCCGGGAGTTCAAGCTTTCTTT.

V is TRBV5-1 and J is TRBJ1-1, with unresolved D. The germline CDR1 and CDR2 sequences are SGHRS and YFSETQ. This CDR3 spans 14 amino acids. The V end was cut by 4 bases, the J end by 8 bases, with 18 bases between. Here the CDR3 reads CASSDGMVGAEAFF. The CDR3 DNA sequence: TGCGCCAGCAGCGACGGGATGGTCGGCGCGGAAGCTTTCTTT. Full variable domain (missing parts from reference TRBV5-1 and TRBJ1-1): KAGVTQTPRYLIKTRGQQVTLSCSPISGHRSVSWYQQTPGQGLQFLFEYFSETQRNKGNFPGRFSGRQFSNSRSEMNVSTLELGDSALYLCASSDGMVGAEAFFGQGTRLTVV.

This clone has a single count. CDR3 sequence: CASSDPSRSDTQYF. The CDR3 DNA is TGTGCCAGCAGTGACCCCAGTCGGTCAGATACGCAGTATTTT. This chain joins TRBV6-4 and TRBJ2-3; D is undetermined. V lost 2 bases and J 4 bases, leaving 10 bases between the germline ends. Germline values: CDR1 MRHNA, CDR2 SNTAGT. The CDR3 is 14 amino acids.

This chain uses TRBV7-8 with TRBJ1-5, with D perhaps TRBD1 (6 bases). CDR3 length equals 17 residues. CDR1 and CDR2 (germline): SGHVS, FQNEAQ. V lost 1 base, J lost 0 bases, and 13 bases lay in between. The CDR3 loop is CASSLGGGYISNQPQHF. Written as DNA, the CDR3 is TGTGCCAGCAGCTTAGGAGGGGGTTATATTAGCAATCAGCCCCAGCATTTT.

V usage is TRBV27 and J usage is TRBJ2-3; D not certain. Germline loops: CDR1 MNHEY, CDR2 SMNVEV (reference sequence). V lost 6 bases to trimming and J lost 4 bases, with 8 bases between them. CDR3 length: 12 residues. CDR3 in amino acids: CASRSPSDTQYF. CDR3 in DNA: TGTGCCAGCAGGTCCCCCTCAGATACGCAGTATTTT.

The chain carries TRBV7-3 and TRBJ2-7; D might be TRBD1 (7 bases). There are 15 residues in the CDR3. Germline values: CDR1 SGHTA, CDR2 FQGTGA. V was clipped by 2 bases and J by 4 bases, with 15 bases between them. In nucleotides, the CDR3 is TGTGCCAGCAGCTTAGGCGGGACAGATCGGTACGAGCAGTACTTC. Its protein is CASSLGGTDRYEQYF.

This rearrangement joins TRBV19 to TRBJ2-7; D perhaps matches TRBD1 (6 bases). The ends were cut back, 4 bases at V and 0 bases at J, with 10 bases in the middle. Germline assignment: CDR1 LNHDA and CDR2 SQIVND (reference sequence). This CDR3 has 14 residues. The chain's CDR3 is CASSRGTYSYEQYF. CDR3 DNA: TGTGCCAGTAGTAGGGGGACATACTCCTACGAGCAGTACTTC.

V gene TRBV7-9 combines with J gene TRBJ1-1; no clear D gene. This CDR3 has 15 amino acids. Germline values: CDR1 SEHNR, CDR2 FQNEAQ (reference sequence). V was trimmed by 5 bases and J by 3 bases, leaving 16 bases between them. CDR3 sequence reads: CASSPSRGRYTEAFF. CDR3 sequence (DNA): TGTGCCAGCAGCCCCTCTCGGGGAAGGTACACTGAAGCTTTCTTT.

The chain couples TRBV5-1 to TRBJ2-7, with 7 bases matching TRBD1. This CDR3 is 14 amino acids long. The junction had 6 bases not matched to a gene; V was cut back by 5 bases and J by 1 base. Germline CDR1 SGHRS, CDR2 YFSETQ. DNA for the CDR3: TGCGCCAGCAGAGGGACAGTAAATTCCTACGAGCAGTACTTC. Residues: CASRGTVNSYEQYF.

The chain employs TRBV5-1 and TRBJ1-1; D is unresolved. There are 14 residues in the CDR3. Per the germline V gene, CDR1 is SGHRS and CDR2 is YFSETQ. The V end was cut by 2 bases, the J end by 4 bases, with 12 bases between. Here the CDR3 reads CASSFGMRATEAFF. In DNA, the CDR3 is TGCGCCAGCAGCTTTGGGATGAGGGCCACTGAAGCTTTCTTT.

The CDR3 nucleotides are TGCGCCAGCAGCATAGAAGGGGGCGGTGTTTACAATGAGCAGTTCTTC. Translated: CASSIEGGGVYNEQFF. This chain uses TRBV5-1 with TRBJ2-1; 7 bases match TRBD1. Germline V gives CDR1 SGHRS, CDR2 YFSETQ. The CDR3 has 16 residues. J lost 4 bases, V lost 4 bases, and 11 bases had no gene match.

Points on this clone: Other DNA sequences of this sample code for an identical CDR3. V is TRBV7-2 and J is TRBJ2-7, with unresolved D. Trimming left V 5 bases short and J 0 bases short, with 11 bases between. The germline V gene encodes CDR1 SGHTA and CDR2 FQGNSA. The CDR3 has 14 amino acids. The CDR3 spells CASSPPSGSYEQYF. The CDR3, as DNA: TGTGCCAGCAGCCCCCCCTCGGGCTCCTACGAGCAGTACTTC.

V is TRBV19 and J is TRBJ1-2; D is unresolved. The germline CDR1 and CDR2 sequences are LNHDA and SQIVND (reference sequence). The CDR3 has 14 residues. V was pared by 0 bases and J by 4 bases, with 9 bases between. CDR3 loop: CASSIERTGYGYTF. In DNA form, the CDR3 reads TGTGCCAGTAGTATAGAGCGCACCGGCTATGGCTACACCTTC.

The CDR3 coding sequence is TGTGCCAGTAGTATCCTCGGGACAGGGAGGCAAGAGACCCAGTACTTC. Translated: CASSILGTGRQETQYF. The chain uses TRBV19 and TRBJ2-5; 9 nucleotides align to TRBD1. CDR1 is LNHDA, CDR2 SQIVND, per germline (reference sequence). V shed 3 bases and J 2 bases; nucleotides not matched to a gene: 7. The CDR3 runs 16 residues.

The rearrangement links TRBV4-2 to TRBJ2-3; no clear D. V lost 1 base to trimming and J lost 2 bases, with 7 bases between them. The germline gives CDR1 LGHNA, CDR2 YNFKEQ. The CDR3 length is 14 residues. CDR3 loop: CASSQGRDTDTQYF. CDR3 nucleotide sequence: TGTGCCAGCAGCCAAGGACGAGACACAGATACGCAGTATTTT.

The chain joins TRBV16 to TRBJ2-5, with D perhaps matching TRBD1 (5 bases). This CDR3 has 11 amino acids. CDR1 KGHSY and CDR2 FQNENV come from the germline V gene. Trimming pared 4 bases from V and 12 bases from J, leaving 12 bases between. The CDR3 here is CASSPGAGKYF. CDR3 bases: TGTGCCAGCAGCCCGGGCGCAGGGAAGTACTTC.

The genes are TRBV7-9 and TRBJ2-2; D uncertain. V lost 0 bases, J lost 4 bases, and 6 bases lay in between. This CDR3 spans 14 amino acids. The germline gives CDR1 SEHNR, CDR2 FQNEAQ (reference sequence). CDR3 in DNA: TGTGCCAGCAGCTTAGCGGGATCCACCGGGGAGCTGTTTTTT. Translated: CASSLAGSTGELFF.

The chain couples TRBV11-2 to TRBJ2-3, with 7 positions matching TRBD2. V lost 5 bases and J lost 4; bases outside the gene matches: 0. CDR1 is SGHAT and CDR2 is FQNNGV in the germline V gene. CDR3 length: 12 amino acids. DNA of the CDR3: TGTGCCAGCAGCCGGGAGGCAGATACGCAGTATTTT. Amino acids: CASSREADTQYF.

This clone appeared once. The V call is TRBV28, the J call TRBJ1-6; D may be TRBD1 (6 bases). CDR1 and CDR2 (germline): MDHEN, SYDVKM. The CDR3 spans 14 residues. Trimming shortened V by 7 bases and J by 6 bases, and 13 bases separated the two germline ends. CDR3 sequence reads: CASNPGTPNSPLHF. As DNA, the CDR3 is TGTGCCAGCAACCCCGGGACACCTAATTCACCCCTCCACTTT.

The chain recombines TRBV5-1 with TRBJ2-3; 7 bases line up with TRBD2. This CDR3 comprises 15 residues. The germline V gene has CDR1 SGHRS and CDR2 YFSETQ. V shed 4 bases and J 8 bases; nucleotides not matched to a gene: 13. CDR3 protein: CASSPSSGGDSTQYF. The CDR3 nucleotides read TGCGCCAGCAGCCCATCGTCGGGAGGCGACTCTACGCAGTATTTT.